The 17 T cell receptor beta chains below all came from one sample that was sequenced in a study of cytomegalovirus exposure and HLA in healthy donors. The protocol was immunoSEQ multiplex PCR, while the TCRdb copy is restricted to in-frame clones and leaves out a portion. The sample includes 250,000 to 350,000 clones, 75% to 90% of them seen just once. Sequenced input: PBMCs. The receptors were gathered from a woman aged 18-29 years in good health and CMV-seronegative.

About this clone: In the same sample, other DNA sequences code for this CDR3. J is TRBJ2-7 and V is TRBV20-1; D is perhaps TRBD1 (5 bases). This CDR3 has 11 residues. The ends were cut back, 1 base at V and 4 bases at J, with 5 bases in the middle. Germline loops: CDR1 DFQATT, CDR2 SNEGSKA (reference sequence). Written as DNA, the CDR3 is TGCAGTGCTAGAGCAGGGTACGAGCAGTACTTC. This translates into CSARAGYEQYF.

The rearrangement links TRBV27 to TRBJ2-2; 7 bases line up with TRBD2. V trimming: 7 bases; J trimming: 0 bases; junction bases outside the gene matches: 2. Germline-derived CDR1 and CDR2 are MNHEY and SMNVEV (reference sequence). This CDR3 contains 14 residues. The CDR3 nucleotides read TGTGCCAGCAAAGGACTAGCGAACACCGGGGAGCTGTTTTTT. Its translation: CASKGLANTGELFF.

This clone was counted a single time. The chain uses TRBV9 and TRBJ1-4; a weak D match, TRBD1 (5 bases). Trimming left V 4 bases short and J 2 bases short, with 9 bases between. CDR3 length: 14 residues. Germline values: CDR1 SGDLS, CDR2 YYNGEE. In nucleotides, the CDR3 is TGTGCCAGCAGCCCCTCAGGGACTAATGAAAAACTGTTTTTT. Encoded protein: CASSPSGTNEKLFF. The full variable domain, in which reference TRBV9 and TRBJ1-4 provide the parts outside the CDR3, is DSGVTQTPKHLITATGQRVTLRCSPRSGDLSVYWYQQSLDQGLQFLIQYYNGEERAKGNILERFSAQQFPDLHSELNLSSLELGDSALYFCASSPSGTNEKLFFGSGTQLSVL.

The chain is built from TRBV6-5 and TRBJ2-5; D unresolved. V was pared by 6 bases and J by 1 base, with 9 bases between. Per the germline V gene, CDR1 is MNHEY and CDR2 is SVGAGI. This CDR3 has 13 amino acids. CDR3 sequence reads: CASSPGLQETQYF. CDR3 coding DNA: TGTGCCAGCAGCCCAGGCCTCCAAGAGACCCAGTACTTC.

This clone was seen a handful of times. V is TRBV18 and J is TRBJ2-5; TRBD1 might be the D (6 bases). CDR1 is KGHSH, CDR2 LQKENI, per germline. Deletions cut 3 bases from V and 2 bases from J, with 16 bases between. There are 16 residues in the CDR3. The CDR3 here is CASSPTGDTGQETQYF. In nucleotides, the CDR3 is TGTGCCAGCTCACCGACAGGAGACACCGGTCAAGAGACCCAGTACTTC.

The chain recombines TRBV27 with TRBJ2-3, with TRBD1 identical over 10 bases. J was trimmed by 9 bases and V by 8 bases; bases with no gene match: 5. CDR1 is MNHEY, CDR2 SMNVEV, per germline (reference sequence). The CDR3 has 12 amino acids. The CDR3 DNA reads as TGTGCCAGCGGGGACAGGGGTGAGACGCAGTATTTT. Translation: CASGDRGETQYF.

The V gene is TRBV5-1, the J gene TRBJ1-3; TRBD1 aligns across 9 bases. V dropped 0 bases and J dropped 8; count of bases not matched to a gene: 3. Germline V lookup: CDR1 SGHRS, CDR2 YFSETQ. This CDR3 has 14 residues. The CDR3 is CASSLGTGAYTIYF. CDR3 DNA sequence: TGCGCCAGCAGCTTGGGGACAGGGGCATACACCATATATTTT. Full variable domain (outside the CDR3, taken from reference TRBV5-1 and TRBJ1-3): KAGVTQTPRYLIKTRGQQVTLSCSPISGHRSVSWYQQTPGQGLQFLFEYFSETQRNKGNFPGRFSGRQFSNSRSEMNVSTLELGDSALYLCASSLGTGAYTIYFGEGSWLTVV.

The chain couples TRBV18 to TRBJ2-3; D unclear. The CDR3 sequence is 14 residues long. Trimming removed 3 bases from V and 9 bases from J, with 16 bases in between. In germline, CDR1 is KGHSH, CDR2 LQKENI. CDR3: CASSPGPDGSTQYF. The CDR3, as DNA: TGTGCCAGCTCACCTGGCCCCGATGGTTCGACGCAGTATTTT.

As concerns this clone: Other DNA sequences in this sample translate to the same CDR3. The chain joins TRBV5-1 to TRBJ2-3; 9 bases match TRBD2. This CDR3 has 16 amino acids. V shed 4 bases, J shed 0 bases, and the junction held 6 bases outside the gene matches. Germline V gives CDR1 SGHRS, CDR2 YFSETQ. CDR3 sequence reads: CASSLLTSGSTDTQYF. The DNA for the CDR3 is TGCGCCAGCAGCCTGCTGACTAGCGGAAGCACAGATACGCAGTATTTT.

The CDR3 protein is CASSFTANQPQHF. CDR3 nucleotides: TGTGCCAGCAGTTTCACAGCTAATCAGCCCCAGCATTTT. This chain connects TRBV27 to TRBJ1-5; no firm D call. V lost 3 bases and J 4 bases, leaving 7 bases between the germline ends. Per germline, CDR1 MNHEY and CDR2 SMNVEV (reference sequence). This CDR3 is 13 amino acids long.

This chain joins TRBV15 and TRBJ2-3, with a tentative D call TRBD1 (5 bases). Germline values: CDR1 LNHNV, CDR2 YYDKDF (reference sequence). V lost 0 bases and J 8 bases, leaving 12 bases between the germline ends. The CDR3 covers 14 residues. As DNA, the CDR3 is TGTGCCACCAGCAGAGATTCAGGGTTGGGTACGCAGTATTTT. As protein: CATSRDSGLGTQYF. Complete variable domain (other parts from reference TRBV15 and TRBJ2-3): DAMVIQNPRYQVTQFGKPVTLSCSQTLNHNVMYWYQQKSSQAPKLLFHYYDKDFNNEADTPDNFQSRRPNTSFCFLDIRSPGLGDTAMYLCATSRDSGLGTQYFGPGTRLTVL.

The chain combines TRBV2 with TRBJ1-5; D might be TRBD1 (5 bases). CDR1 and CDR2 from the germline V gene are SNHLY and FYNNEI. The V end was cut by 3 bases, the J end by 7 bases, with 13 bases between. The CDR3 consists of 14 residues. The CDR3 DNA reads TGTGCCAGCAGTGATAACGCCGGGGGACAGCCCCAGCATTTT. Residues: CASSDNAGGQPQHF.

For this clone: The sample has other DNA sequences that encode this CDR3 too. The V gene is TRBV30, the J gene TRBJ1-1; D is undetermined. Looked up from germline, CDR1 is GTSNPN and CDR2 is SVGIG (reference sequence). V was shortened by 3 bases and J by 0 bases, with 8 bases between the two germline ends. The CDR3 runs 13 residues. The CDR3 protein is CAWSREVNTEAFF. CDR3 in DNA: TGTGCCTGGAGCCGAGAGGTGAACACTGAAGCTTTCTTT.

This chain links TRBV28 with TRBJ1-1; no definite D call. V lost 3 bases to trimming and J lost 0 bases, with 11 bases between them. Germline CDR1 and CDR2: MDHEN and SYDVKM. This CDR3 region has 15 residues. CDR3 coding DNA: TGTGCCAGCAGTTTGCAGAGGGAGGTGAACACTGAAGCTTTCTTT. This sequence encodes CASSLQREVNTEAFF. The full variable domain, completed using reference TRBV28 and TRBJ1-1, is DVKVTQSSRYLVKRTGEKVFLECVQDMDHENMFWYRQDPGLGLRLIYFSYDVKMKEKGDIPEGYSVSREKKERFSLILESASTNQTSMYLCASSLQREVNTEAFFGQGTRLTVV.

The CDR3 loop reads CASSQTSGKSDTQYF. CDR3 bases: TGTGCCAGCAGCCAGACTAGCGGGAAATCAGATACGCAGTATTTT. This chain links TRBV27 with TRBJ2-3; 11 positions match TRBD2. The CDR3 runs to 15 residues. Germline V lookup: CDR1 MNHEY, CDR2 SMNVEV (reference sequence). V was clipped by 6 bases and J by 4 bases; unmatched bases: 6.

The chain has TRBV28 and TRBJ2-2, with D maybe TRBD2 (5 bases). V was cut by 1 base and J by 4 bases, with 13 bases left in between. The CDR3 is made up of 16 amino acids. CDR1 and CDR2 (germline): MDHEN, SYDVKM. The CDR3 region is CASSLYTAGPTGELFF. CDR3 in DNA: TGTGCCAGCAGTTTATATACGGCGGGTCCCACCGGGGAGCTGTTTTTT.

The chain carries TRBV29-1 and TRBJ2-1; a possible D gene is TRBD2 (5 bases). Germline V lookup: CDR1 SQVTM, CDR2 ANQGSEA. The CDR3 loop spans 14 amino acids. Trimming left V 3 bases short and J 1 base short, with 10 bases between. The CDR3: CSVEGGSSYNEQFF. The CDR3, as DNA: TGCAGCGTTGAGGGTGGGAGTTCCTACAATGAGCAGTTCTTC.